A selection of T cell receptor beta chains follows, all from one sample in a study of shared clonotypes between healthy human individuals. Assay: immunoSEQ multiplex PCR; the TCRdb copy retains only in-frame clones and omits some. There are about 2.1 million clones in the sample; roughly 93% occur only once, and about 1.7% lies in the top ten. The sequencing input was naive CD8+ T cells from PBMCs. Receptors were obtained from a man in his late teens or twenties in good health. Some clones in this sample may be carry-over from other donors' samples. Both conserved end residues are part of each CDR3. The D gene is left open where the match is weak. Size is omitted from some rows. Given values are once, few, many or a class for expanded clones.

d_call	v_call	clone_size	j_call	cdr3_nt	cdr3_aa
TRBD1	TRBV19	NA	TRBJ1-1	TGTGCCAGTAGCCGCCAACCAGGGGGCACTGAAGCTTTCTTT	CASSRQPGGTEAFF
NA	TRBV30	NA	TRBJ2-7	TGTGCCTGGAGCGGTCCGGTGAGCCGGACCTACGAGCAGTACTTC	CAWSGPVSRTYEQYF
NA	TRBV28	NA	TRBJ1-1	TGTGCCAGCGTCGTTCGACGGTGGACTGAAGCTTTCTTT	CASVVRRWTEAFF
NA	TRBV4-1	NA	TRBJ2-1	TGCGCCAGCAGCGGGCGGCAGGGCCTACCTCTCACTGAGCAGTTCTTC	CASSGRQGLPLTEQFF
NA	TRBV7-9	NA	TRBJ1-2	TGTGCCAGCAGCTTAGAGACTTTTAACTATGGCTACACCTTC	CASSLETFNYGYTF
TRBD2	TRBV27	NA	TRBJ2-3	TGTGCCAGCAGTTTACTCTCGGCTAGCGGACTCACAGATACGCAGTATTTT	CASSLLSASGLTDTQYF
TRBD1	TRBV19	once	TRBJ2-7	TGTGCCAGTAAGAAGCCGGGACAGGTGGGCTACGGGCAGTACTTC	CASKKPGQVGYGQYF
TRBD2	TRBV27	once	TRBJ2-3	TGTGCCAGCAGTCCCTCTAGCGGGGAGCTTGAGGATACGCAGTATTTT	CASSPSSGELEDTQYF
NA	TRBV9	few	TRBJ2-1	TGTGCCAGCAGCGTAGACGGCTCCTACAATGAGCAGTTCTTC	CASSVDGSYNEQFF
NA	TRBV6-5	NA	TRBJ1-1	TGTGCCAGCAGTTACGGGGGGGCGAACACTGAAGCTTTCTTT	CASSYGGANTEAFF
TRBD1	TRBV28	NA	TRBJ1-4	TGTGCCAGCAGTTTGACTCTATTACAGGGGGAATGGGCTAATGAAAAACTGTTTTTT	CASSLTLLQGEWANEKLFF
NA	TRBV28	NA	TRBJ2-1	TGTGCCAGCAGTTACGATCCAGAAAAATACAATGAGCAGTTCTTC	CASSYDPEKYNEQFF
TRBD1	TRBV7-9	NA	TRBJ2-7	TGTGCCAGCAGCTTAGCGCCAGGGACGACAGGGGTCTACGAGCAGTACTTC	CASSLAPGTTGVYEQYF
NA	TRBV27	once	TRBJ2-7	TGTGCCAGCAGGTCACAGGGTTACTACGAGCAGTACTTC	CASRSQGYYEQYF
NA	TRBV15	NA	TRBJ1-1	TGTGCCACCAGCGCAGTTGACAGTTTTCACACTGAAGCTTTCTTT	CATSAVDSFHTEAFF
NA	TRBV19	NA	TRBJ1-2	TGTGCCAGTAGTATAAGTGGGGACGGACTTTCCTATGGCTACACCTTC	CASSISGDGLSYGYTF
NA	TRBV27	NA	TRBJ2-3	TGTGCCAGCAGTCCCGGGACGGGGGTGGGGACAGATACGCAGTATTTT	CASSPGTGVGTDTQYF
NA	TRBV7-8	NA	TRBJ1-2	TGTGCCAGCAGCTTAGGAGGGGAAGACCCTAACTATGGCTACACCTTC	CASSLGGEDPNYGYTF
TRBD1	TRBV27	NA	TRBJ2-7	TGTGCCAGCAGTCCCCGACAGGGGTTCTACGAGCAGTACTTC	CASSPRQGFYEQYF
NA	TRBV4-1	few	TRBJ1-1	TGCGCCAGCAGCCAATTTGGGGTTGAAGCTTTCTTT	CASSQFGVEAFF
NA	TRBV7-9	NA	TRBJ2-7	TGTGCCAGCAGCTTAGTATATAGCTACGAGCAGTACTTC	CASSLVYSYEQYF
NA	TRBV28	once	TRBJ1-1	TGTGCCAGCAGCTCTAACACTGAAGCTTTCTTT	CASSSNTEAFF
NA	TRBV7-9	few	TRBJ1-2	TGTGCCAGCAGCGGGGACTATGGCTACACCTTC	CASSGDYGYTF
TRBD1	TRBV4-1	NA	TRBJ2-7	TGCGCCAGCAGCCACGCCCCGGGACAGGGGGCTGTCGAGCAGTACTTC	CASSHAPGQGAVEQYF
NA	TRBV7-2	NA	TRBJ2-5	TGTGCCAGCAGCGCTAGACCCGGTCGGGAGGAGACCCAGTACTTC	CASSARPGREETQYF
NA	TRBV4-1	NA	TRBJ1-1	TGCGAATGCTGGCGGGGGCGCGACACTGAAGCTTTCTTT	CECWRGRDTEAFF
TRBD2	TRBV14	NA	TRBJ2-7	TGTGCCAGCAGCCAACTAGCGGGAGCCCACGAGCAGTACTTC	CASSQLAGAHEQYF
TRBD2	TRBV10-3	NA	TRBJ2-1	TGTGCCATCAGTGTGGGACTAGCGGCAACCCACAATGAGCAGTTCTTC	CAISVGLAATHNEQFF
TRBD2	TRBV29-1	NA	TRBJ2-1	TGCAGCGTTGAGGGACTAGCGGAACACTCCTACAATGAGCAGTTCTTC	CSVEGLAEHSYNEQFF
TRBD2	TRBV30	NA	TRBJ2-2	TGTGCCTGGAGTGTACTAGCGGGTCAAGAAGGAAGACTCGGGGAGCTGTTTTTT	CAWSVLAGQEGRLGELFF
NA	TRBV5-6	NA	TRBJ2-7	TGTGCCAGCAGCCACGGGGTCGGGACCCCGTTTAGTCAGCAGTACTTC	CASSHGVGTPFSQQYF
NA	TRBV7-8	NA	TRBJ2-3	TGTGCCAGCAGCTTAGCCCGCACAGATACGCAGTATTTT	CASSLARTDTQYF
TRBD1	TRBV11-2	once	TRBJ2-7	TGTGCCAGCAGCTTAGGGACAGGGTACGACGAGCAGTACTTC	CASSLGTGYDEQYF
NA	TRBV5-4	NA	TRBJ1-1	TGTGCCAGCAGCGACGGACCTGGGGACACTGAAGCTTTCTTT	CASSDGPGDTEAFF